Sequencing of this T cell receptor (beta chain) was carried out in a study of shared clonotypes between healthy human individuals. Generated by immunoSEQ multiplex PCR, the TCRdb table keeps only in-frame clones and is missing some. This sample has fewer than 1.8 million clones, with around 98.5% found just once. Donors were healthy HIV-negative adults without recent acute infections or vaccinations. Sequenced input: naive CD4+ T cells sorted from blood. Described subset: CD45RA+ positively selected. The origin of this receptor is a man aged 30 to 45 in good health.

The CDR3 bases are TGTGCCACGAGGGACGGGGAGCTGTTTTTT. Translation gives CATRDGELFF. This rearrangement joins TRBV2 to TRBJ2-2; TRBD2 might be the D (5 bases). The germline V gene has CDR1 SNHLY and CDR2 FYNNEI. The ends were cut back, 10 bases at V and 7 bases at J, with 7 bases in the middle. This CDR3 comprises 10 residues.